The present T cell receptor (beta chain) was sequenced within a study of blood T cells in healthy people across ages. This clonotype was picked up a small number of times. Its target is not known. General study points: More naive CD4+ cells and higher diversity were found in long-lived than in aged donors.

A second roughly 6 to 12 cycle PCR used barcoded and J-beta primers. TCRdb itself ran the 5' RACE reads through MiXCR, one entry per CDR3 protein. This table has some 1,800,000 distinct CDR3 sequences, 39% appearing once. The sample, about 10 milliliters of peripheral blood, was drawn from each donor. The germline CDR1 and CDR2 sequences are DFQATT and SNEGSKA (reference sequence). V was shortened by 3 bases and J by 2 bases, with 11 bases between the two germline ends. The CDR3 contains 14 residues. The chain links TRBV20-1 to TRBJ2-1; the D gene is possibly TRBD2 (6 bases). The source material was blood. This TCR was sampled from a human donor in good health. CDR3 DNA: TGCAGTGCTAGCGGGGGTAGACCCTACAATGAGCAGTTCTTC. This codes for CSASGGRPYNEQFF.